This is a list of T cell receptor beta chains from one sample in a study of molecular identifiers for immune sequencing clone quantification. Each CDR3 protein is one row after TCRdb ran MiXCR on the PCR reads. The table lists about 640,000 distinct CDR3 sequences, just under 20% of them singletons. Sequenced input: naive CD8+ T cells from blood, with Jurkat cell RNA spiked in. All receptors come from a human donor in good health. Some libraries in this study had Jurkat cell RNA spiked in. Both conserved end residues are part of each CDR3. The order of the fields is clone size, V gene, D gene, J gene, CDR3 protein, CDR3 DNA. The D gene is left open where the match is weak. The size field is filled for only some rows; it gives once, few, many or a size class.

abundance: many; v_gene: TRBV19; d_gene: .; j_gene: TRBJ2-5; CDR3aa: CASSMGDVQETQYF; CDR3nt: TGTGCCAGTAGTATGGGGGACGTACAAGAGACCCAGTACTTC
abundance: few; v_gene: TRBV7-9; d_gene: .; j_gene: TRBJ2-7; CDR3aa: CASSFPKIPYEQYF; CDR3nt: TGTGCCAGCAGCTTCCCCAAGATACCCTACGAGCAGTACTTC
abundance: many; v_gene: TRBV6-5; d_gene: .; j_gene: TRBJ1-1; CDR3aa: CASSYGGAAEVAFF; CDR3nt: TGTGCCAGCAGTTACGGGGGAGCTGCAGAGGTAGCTTTCTTT
abundance: many; v_gene: TRBV4-3; d_gene: TRBD2; j_gene: TRBJ2-2; CDR3aa: CASSQERGLTGELFF; CDR3nt: TGCGCCAGCAGCCAGGAGCGGGGTTTAACCGGGGAGCTGTTTTTT
abundance: many; v_gene: TRBV14; d_gene: .; j_gene: TRBJ1-1; CDR3aa: CASSQLTEAFF; CDR3nt: TGTGCCAGCAGCCAATTGACTGAAGCTTTCTTT
abundance: many; v_gene: TRBV14; d_gene: .; j_gene: TRBJ2-3; CDR3aa: CASSGTPEDTQYF; CDR3nt: TGTGCCAGCAGCGGGACCCCAGAAGATACGCAGTATTTT
abundance: few; v_gene: TRBV7-8; d_gene: TRBD1; j_gene: TRBJ2-5; CDR3aa: CASSLASWDRGLETQYF; CDR3nt: TGTGCCAGCAGCTTAGCGTCGTGGGACAGGGGCCTGGAGACCCAGTACTTC
abundance: many; v_gene: TRBV6-6; d_gene: TRBD2; j_gene: TRBJ2-3; CDR3aa: CASSYSGLATSTDTQYF; CDR3nt: TGTGCCAGCAGTTACTCCGGACTAGCGACTAGCACAGATACGCAGTATTTT
abundance: .; v_gene: TRBV11-2; d_gene: .; j_gene: TRBJ2-1; CDR3aa: CASSLGAGRGYNEQFF; CDR3nt: TGTGCCAGCAGCTTAGGGGCGGGCAGGGGCTACAATGAGCAGTTCTTC
abundance: many; v_gene: TRBV12-3/TRBV12-4; d_gene: .; j_gene: TRBJ2-5; CDR3aa: CASSFEVVTQYF; CDR3nt: TGTGCCAGCAGTTTTGAGGTCGTGACCCAGTACTTC
abundance: .; v_gene: TRBV30; d_gene: .; j_gene: TRBJ2-1; CDR3aa: CAWSGGRLLDEQFF; CDR3nt: TGTGCCTGGAGTGGGGGACGTTTGCTCGATGAGCAGTTCTTC
abundance: many; v_gene: TRBV28; d_gene: .; j_gene: TRBJ1-1; CDR3aa: CASSPLPGGQEFRSEAFF; CDR3nt: TGTGCCAGCAGCCCACTACCGGGCGGACAAGAATTTCGGTCTGAAGCTTTCTTT
abundance: .; v_gene: TRBV12-3/TRBV12-4; d_gene: .; j_gene: TRBJ1-3; CDR3aa: CASSQKRYTGNTIYF; CDR3nt: TGTGCCAGCAGCCAGAAGAGATATACTGGAAACACCATATATTTT